This T cell receptor beta chain was obtained from a study of T cell responses to AZD1222 COVID-19 vaccine. Using immunoSEQ multiplex PCR, the repertoire was profiled, and TCRdb retains in-frame clones only, with some absent. The sample has 100,000 to 150,000 clones, approximately 80% seen once. The ends were cut back, 4 bases at V and 0 bases at J, with 5 bases in the middle. Per the germline V gene, CDR1 is SGHRS and CDR2 is YFSETQ. The CDR3 extends over 13 amino acids. The material was peripheral blood, obtained 28 days after the second AZD1222 dose. This chain joins TRBV5-1 and TRBJ1-5; D not resolved. The receptor comes from an adult who received the AZD1222 COVID-19 vaccine. CDR3 DNA sequence: TGCGCCAGCAGCCCGGCTAGCAATCAGCCCCAGCATTTT. It codes for CASSPASNQPQHF.